A single sample gave rise to the 5 T cell receptor beta chains below, sequenced in a study of T-cell memory formation after mild COVID-19. TCRdb called the 5' RACE reads again in MiXCR, with one record for every CDR3 protein. Among fewer than 350,000 distinct CDR3 sequences listed, over 15% were seen once. Sequencing was done on a sample of PBMCs or a T cell subset sorted from them (not recorded which). These receptors were collected from a man in his late teens or twenties who had mild COVID-19 (a few samples of this study predate the infection). Cell type and time point are not known.

The rearrangement uses TRBV12-3 or TRBV12-4 and TRBJ2-5, with TRBD1 matching 9 bases. This CDR3 contains 15 residues. With V trimmed by 6 bases and J by 2 bases, 7 bases remained unmatched. The CDR3 nucleotides are TGTGCCAGCAGGCCTGGGACAGGGCCTCAAGAGACCCAGTACTTC. Its protein product is CASRPGTGPQETQYF.

This clonotype has a handful of counts. The chain carries TRBV7-8 and TRBJ2-1; TRBD2 agrees at 12 bases. V was clipped by 3 bases and J by 8 bases; unmatched bases: 2. Germline V lookup: CDR1 SGHVS, CDR2 FQNEAQ. The CDR3 is 14 amino acids. The CDR3 sequence: CASSLTSGGDEQFF. In DNA, the CDR3 is TGTGCCAGCAGCTTGACTAGCGGGGGCGATGAGCAGTTCTTC.

In this sample, this clonotype turned up many times. The chain links TRBV5-1 to TRBJ2-1; 9 bases agree with TRBD2. The CDR3 has 15 amino acids. V gave up 0 bases and J gave up 4 bases; unmatched junction bases: 2. Germline values: CDR1 SGHRS, CDR2 YFSETQ. The DNA of the CDR3 is TGCGCCAGCAGCTTGGATCTAGCGGGGTACAATGAGCAGTTCTTC. It is translated as CASSLDLAGYNEQFF.

The chain joins TRBV6-2 or TRBV6-3 to TRBJ1-5; D remains unclear. The CDR3 loop spans 15 amino acids. Germline V gene data show CDR1 as MNHEY and CDR2 as SVGEGT. With 2 bases removed from V and 0 bases from J, the gap between germline ends came to 8 bases. The CDR3 nucleotides are TGTGCCAGCAGTTACCCACGGGGTAGCAATCAGCCCCAGCATTTT. Protein sequence: CASSYPRGSNQPQHF.

The rearrangement uses TRBV6-5 and TRBJ2-7, with D tentatively TRBD1 (5 bases). Germline V gives CDR1 MNHEY, CDR2 SVGAGI. The ends were cut back, 3 bases at V and 4 bases at J, with 13 bases in the middle. The CDR3 runs to 14 residues. DNA of the CDR3: TGTGCCAGCAGTTATCGGCAGGGTACGTACGAGCAGTACGTC. It yields the protein CASSYRQGTYEQYV.